These 24 T cell receptor beta chains were all obtained from the same sample, sequenced in a study of cytomegalovirus exposure and HLA in healthy donors. It was with 60 Vbeta and 13 Jbeta primers that the PCR ran. Profiling relied on immunoSEQ multiplex PCR, and the TCRdb table lists in-frame clones only, not all of them. The sample contains 130,000 or so clones, about 62% of which appear only once. Sample: PBMCs. Receptors were obtained from a woman aged 40 to 50 in good health and CMV-seropositive.

The chain carries TRBV27 and TRBJ1-5; D call uncertain. Germline lookup yields CDR1 MNHEY and CDR2 SMNVEV (reference sequence). This CDR3 is built from 11 residues. Trimming pared 8 bases from V and 11 bases from J, leaving 13 bases between. CDR3 nucleotides: TGTGCCAGCGGTCCCGCCCGAGCCCAGCATTTT. Protein sequence: CASGPARAQHF.

The sample holds a few counts of this clone. The chain uses TRBV7-2 and TRBJ2-1; unclear D gene. Trimming cost V 0 bases and J 7 bases, with 10 bases left between them. Germline V gives CDR1 SGHTA, CDR2 FQGNSA. This CDR3 contains 14 residues. The CDR3 DNA reads as TGTGCCAGCAGCTTAGCGCGTGTGTCTAATGAGCAGTTCTTC. Translation: CASSLARVSNEQFF.

This chain links TRBV4-1 with TRBJ2-7, with D maybe TRBD2 (6 bases). The CDR3 consists of 16 residues. Germline CDR1 reads MGHRA; CDR2 reads YSYEKL. The V and J ends lost 3 bases and 3 bases respectively, with 18 bases between them. The CDR3: CASSQEPGTGIYEQYF. The CDR3 coding sequence is TGCGCCAGCAGCCAGGAGCCCGGGACTGGGATCTACGAGCAGTACTTC.

The chain links TRBV6-1 to TRBJ2-7; D is undetermined. The V gene's germline CDR1 is MNHNS and CDR2 SASEGT. The CDR3 runs to 13 residues. V lost 4 bases and J 6 bases, leaving 13 bases between the germline ends. The CDR3 bases are TGTGCCAGCAGTGTGGCGGATGCCTCCGAGCAGTACTTC. Translated, it gives CASSVADASEQYF.

The chain uses TRBV11-3 and TRBJ1-1; D not resolved. Germline-derived CDR1 and CDR2 are SGHNT and YENEEA. The CDR3 loop spans 13 amino acids. The V end was cut by 3 bases, the J end by 1 base, with 6 bases between. The CDR3 DNA follows: TGTGCCAGCAGCTTTAACGGGAACACTGAAGCTTTCTTT. This codes for CASSFNGNTEAFF.

There are a few counts of this clone. J is TRBJ2-3 and V is TRBV10-3, with a weak D call TRBD2 (6 bases). With 8 bases removed from V and 0 bases from J, the gap between germline ends came to 9 bases. The CDR3 is 13 residues long. Germline assignment: CDR1 ENHRY and CDR2 SYGVKD. The CDR3 reads CAIGTASTDTQYF. The CDR3 region has the DNA TGTGCCATCGGGACTGCTAGCACAGATACGCAGTATTTT.

This clone was picked up a small number of times. This chain links TRBV19 with TRBJ2-3; possible D gene TRBD2, 6 bases. CDR1 and CDR2 (germline): LNHDA, SQIVND (reference sequence). The CDR3 extends over 14 amino acids. Trimming removed 10 bases at V and 0 bases at J, with 14 bases between. This CDR3 is CATTEGTSTDTQYF. The CDR3 nucleotides read TGTGCCACCACGGAGGGCACCAGCACAGATACGCAGTATTTT.

The chain combines TRBV27 with TRBJ2-3; possible D gene TRBD2, 6 bases. The length of the CDR3 is 15 residues. Germline CDR1 is MNHEY and CDR2 is SMNVEV (reference sequence). V shed 7 bases and J shed 4 bases, with 18 bases lying between them. The CDR3 DNA reads TGTGCCAGCACCCCCAGCGGGTCCCCCGCAGATACGCAGTATTTT. Translated: CASTPSGSPADTQYF.

CDR3 DNA sequence: TGTGCCAGCAGCTGGCCCCCCGAAGATACGCAGTATTTT. Residues: CASSWPPEDTQYF. V gene TRBV5-6 combines with J gene TRBJ2-3; unclear D gene. Germline values: CDR1 SGHDT, CDR2 YYEEEE. Trimming shortened V by 3 bases and J by 5 bases, and 10 bases separated the two germline ends. The CDR3 is 13 residues long.

The V gene is TRBV5-1, the J gene TRBJ2-7; TRBD1 might be the D (7 bases). Deletions cut 3 bases from V and 3 bases from J, with 16 bases between. The CDR3 length is 15 residues. In germline, CDR1 is SGHRS, CDR2 YFSETQ. CDR3 bases: TGCGCCAGCAGCTATGGCGGGACAGCCGACTACGAGCAGTACTTC. Translated, it gives CASSYGGTADYEQYF.

This clone occurred a few times. This chain joins TRBV14 and TRBJ2-2; D gene ambiguous. Germline CDR1 and CDR2: SGHDN and FVKESK. CDR3 length: 13 residues. V was pared by 0 bases and J by 11 bases, with 10 bases between. CDR3 loop: CASSQDGHIELFF. CDR3 DNA: TGTGCCAGCAGCCAAGATGGCCATATCGAGCTGTTTTTT.

The CDR3 here is CASSEAPGEGQPQHF. In nucleotides, the CDR3 is TGTGCCAGCAGTGAAGCTCCGGGGGAAGGACAGCCCCAGCATTTT. V gene TRBV6-1 combines with J gene TRBJ1-5; D perhaps matches TRBD1 (5 bases). V lost 0 bases to trimming and J lost 7 bases, with 13 bases between them. Germline V gene data show CDR1 as MNHNS and CDR2 as SASEGT. The CDR3 is 15 amino acids.

This chain joins TRBV4-2 and TRBJ2-7, with unresolved D. V gave up 11 bases and J gave up 1 base, with 9 bases separating them. Germline V CDR1 and CDR2: LGHNA, YNFKEQ. CDR3 length: 11 amino acids. CDR3 coding DNA: TGTGCCCTAGGTATGTCCTACGAGCAGTACTTC. It translates to CALGMSYEQYF.

This clone was detected only a few times. The rearrangement links TRBV5-1 to TRBJ2-5; 9 positions agree with TRBD1. This CDR3 has 16 amino acids. From germline, CDR1 is SGHRS and CDR2 YFSETQ. V was pared by 0 bases and J by 5 bases, with 8 bases of the junction left unmatched. This CDR3 reads CASSLVLGQGGETQYF. The CDR3 DNA follows: TGCGCCAGCAGCTTGGTACTGGGACAGGGAGGGGAGACCCAGTACTTC.

As for this clone: Other nucleotide sequences in the sample specify the same CDR3. V is TRBV5-1 and J is TRBJ1-1, with D perhaps matching TRBD1 (5 bases). V lost 0 bases and J lost 8, with 23 bases in between. The CDR3 spans 17 residues. CDR1 and CDR2 from the germline V gene are SGHRS and YFSETQ. CDR3 in amino acids: CASSLGSGSPLRTEAFF. The CDR3 DNA follows: TGCGCCAGCAGCTTGGGGTCAGGGTCGCCCCTGAGGACCGAAGCTTTCTTT.

This clone was found a few times. This sequence joins TRBV29-1 and TRBJ2-1; a possible D gene is TRBD1 (6 bases). V was clipped by 5 bases and J by 7 bases, with 9 bases between them. CDR1 and CDR2 (germline): SQVTM, ANQGSEA. The CDR3 covers 11 residues. This chain's CDR3 is CSVPQGNEQFF. In nucleotides, the CDR3 is TGCAGCGTTCCACAGGGAAATGAGCAGTTCTTC.

The rearrangement links TRBV2 to TRBJ1-2; D is perhaps TRBD1 (6 bases). CDR3 length: 13 residues. V lost 5 bases and J 6 bases, leaving 13 bases between the germline ends. Germline loops: CDR1 SNHLY, CDR2 FYNNEI. The CDR3 DNA reads TGTGCCAGCAGTCTACAGGGTTTAGATGGCTACACCTTC. The encoded protein is CASSLQGLDGYTF.

The V and J genes are TRBV28 and TRBJ2-1; D remains ambiguous. The CDR3 is 13 residues long. Deletions cut 3 bases from V and 4 bases from J, with 7 bases between. CDR1 is MDHEN, CDR2 SYDVKM, per germline. The CDR3 is CASSFVRYNEQFF. Here the CDR3 DNA reads TGTGCCAGCAGTTTTGTCCGTTACAATGAGCAGTTCTTC.

The chain has TRBV21-1 and TRBJ2-7; TRBD2, the D gene given by the table, was not confirmed from the DNA. TRBV21-1 is labeled a pseudogene. This CDR3 region has 14 residues. The CDR3 DNA reads TGTGCCAGCAGCACGCGGGACGGGACCTACGAGCAGTACTTC. Encoded protein: CASSTRDGTYEQYF.

This rearrangement joins TRBV5-6 to TRBJ2-5; a possible D gene is TRBD2 (6 bases). V lost 2 bases and J lost 3, with 14 bases in between. Germline CDR1 reads SGHDT; CDR2 reads YYEEEE. The CDR3 spans 15 residues. CDR3 sequence (DNA): TGTGCCAGCAGCTTCAGGAGGGTGAGGGAAGAGACCCAGTACTTC. Its translation is CASSFRRVREETQYF.

This sequence joins TRBV5-6 and TRBJ2-3; possibly TRBD2 for D (5 bases). The CDR3 has 11 amino acids. Trimming removed 4 bases from V and 5 bases from J, with 5 bases in between. Germline V gene sequence: CDR1 SGHDT, CDR2 YYEEEE. CDR3 protein: CASSRGDTQYF. CDR3 nucleotides: TGTGCCAGCAGCCGGGGAGATACGCAGTATTTT.

V is TRBV6-1 and J is TRBJ2-7; D is perhaps TRBD2 (7 bases). Trimming stripped 5 bases from V and 7 bases from J, with 21 bases between. The germline CDR1 and CDR2 sequences are MNHNS and SASEGT. This CDR3 is built from 15 residues. The CDR3 loop is CASSTRGGGAREQYF. The CDR3 DNA sequence: TGTGCCAGCAGTACCCGAGGTGGGGGGGCGCGTGAGCAGTACTTC.

The CDR3 loop is CASSPGGNQPQHF. DNA of the CDR3: TGTGCCAGCAGCCCCGGGGGGAATCAGCCCCAGCATTTT. The chain links TRBV28 to TRBJ1-5; D may be TRBD1 (5 bases). CDR3 size: 13 residues. The germline V gene has CDR1 MDHEN and CDR2 SYDVKM. V lost 6 bases and J lost 4, with 10 bases in between. Using reference TRBV28 and TRBJ1-5 for the parts outside the CDR3, the full variable domain is DVKVTQSSRYLVKRTGEKVFLECVQDMDHENMFWYRQDPGLGLRLIYFSYDVKMKEKGDIPEGYSVSREKKERFSLILESASTNQTSMYLCASSPGGNQPQHFGDGTRLSIL.

The chain has TRBV12-2 and TRBJ2-7; the table's D call of TRBD1 was not tested on the DNA. TRBV12-2 is shown as a pseudogene. This CDR3 is 14 amino acids long. The chain's CDR3 is CASRLAGRYYEQYF. In DNA, the CDR3 is TGTGCAAGTCGCTTAGCGGGCAGATACTACGAGCAGTACTTC.